This TCR beta chain stems from a study of T-cell memory formation after mild COVID-19. Across the study: For the most part, TCR clusters were specific to one donor.

The CDR3 loop spans 15 amino acids. Germline loops: CDR1 MNHEY, CDR2 SVGAGI. V was trimmed by 0 bases and J by 5 bases, leaving 13 bases between them. This clonotype appeared a few times. Its specificity is not known. Study-wide results and caveats: Of the contracting clones, CD4+ ones lay mainly in CM and EM, and CD8+ ones in EMRA.

The authors produced TCR alpha and TCR beta cDNA libraries with sample barcodes and UMIs by 5'RACE using constant-segment primers. MiXCR, run by TCRdb on the 5' RACE reads, gives a single entry per CDR3 protein. The table lists 280,000 or so distinct CDR3 sequences, about a sixth of them singletons. The origin of this receptor is a man between 18 and 29 years old who had mild COVID-19 (a few samples of this study predate the infection). Cell type and time point are not known. This chain links TRBV6-5 with TRBJ1-1; D perhaps matches TRBD1 (5 bases). Material for sequencing was PBMCs or a T cell subset sorted from them (not recorded which). The CDR3 bases are TGTGCCAGCAGTTACTCTGAGGCCGGGGGGACTGAAGCTTTCTTT. Its protein product is CASSYSEAGGTEAFF.